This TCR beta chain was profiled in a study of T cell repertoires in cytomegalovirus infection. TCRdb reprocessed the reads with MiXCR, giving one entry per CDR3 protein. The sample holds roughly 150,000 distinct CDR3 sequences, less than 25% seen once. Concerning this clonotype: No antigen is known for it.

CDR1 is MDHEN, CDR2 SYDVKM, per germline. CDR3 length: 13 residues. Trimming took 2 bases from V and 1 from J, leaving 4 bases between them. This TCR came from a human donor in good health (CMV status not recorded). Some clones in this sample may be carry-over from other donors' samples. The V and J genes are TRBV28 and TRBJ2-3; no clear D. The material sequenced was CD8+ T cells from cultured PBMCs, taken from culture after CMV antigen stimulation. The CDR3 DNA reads TGTGCCAGCAGTTTACGAGGCACAGATACGCAGTATTTT. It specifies CASSLRGTDTQYF. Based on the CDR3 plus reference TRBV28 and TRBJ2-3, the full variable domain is DVKVTQSSRYLVKRTGEKVFLECVQDMDHENMFWYRQDPGLGLRLIYFSYDVKMKEKGDIPEGYSVSREKKERFSLILESASTNQTSMYLCASSLRGTDTQYFGPGTRLTVL.